The rows below give T cell receptor beta chains drawn from one sample of a study of molecular identifiers for immune sequencing clone quantification. From the PCR reads, TCRdb called clonotypes with MiXCR, one entry per CDR3 protein. Of just under 65,000 distinct CDR3 sequences listed, less than 20% are singletons. Material: naive CD8+ T cells from blood, with Jurkat cell RNA spiked in. Every receptor here comes from a human donor in good health. Some libraries in this study had Jurkat cell RNA spiked in. Each CDR3 is given with its conserved first and last residue. The D gene is left open where the match is weak. A row's size may be missing; if present it is once, few, many or a size class.

>.|TRBV4-2|TRBJ2-1|many
TGTGCCAGCAGCCAAACCCACGGGACGACCCACAATGAGCAGTTCTTC
CASSQTHGTTHNEQFF
>TRBD1|TRBV27|TRBJ2-1|many
TGTGCCAGCAGTTCCGCGGACCGGGACAGAGCCTACAATGAGCAGTTCTTC
CASSSADRDRAYNEQFF
>.|TRBV7-9|TRBJ2-1|few
TGTGCCAGCAGCTTACCGGGACGTTACAATGAGCAGTTCTTC
CASSLPGRYNEQFF
>TRBD2|TRBV28|TRBJ2-1|many
TGTGCCAGCAGTCCCGAGACTAGCGGGTTTGAGCAGTTCTTC
CASSPETSGFEQFF
>.|TRBV7-3|TRBJ2-3|many
TGTGCCAGCAGCTGGGAGAACACAGATACGCAGTATTTT
CASSWENTDTQYF
>.|TRBV28|TRBJ1-3|.
TGTGCCAGCAGTCCCAGAACGGGCTTTGGAAACACCATATATTTT
CASSPRTGFGNTIYF
>.|TRBV4-1|TRBJ2-3|few
TGCGCCAGCAGCCCTCATGGGGATACGCAGTATTTT
CASSPHGDTQYF
>TRBD2|TRBV9|TRBJ2-1|.
TGTGCCAGCAGCGCCCAGCGGGAGTATTACAATGAGCAGTTCTTC
CASSAQREYYNEQFF
>.|TRBV5-1|TRBJ2-3|many
TGCGCCAGCAGCTTGGATATCGGGGGAGTAGGCACAGATACGCAGTATTTT
CASSLDIGGVGTDTQYF
>TRBD1|TRBV14|TRBJ2-7|many
TGTGCCAGCAGCCCTCGGTACATAATACAGGGGTCCTCCTACGAGCAGTACTTC
CASSPRYIIQGSSYEQYF
>.|TRBV20-1|TRBJ2-7|many
TGCAGTGCTAGAGATCTAGGTGGGACAACAACCTACGAGCAGTACTTC
CSARDLGGTTTYEQYF
>TRBD1|TRBV29-1|TRBJ2-1|.
TGCAGCGTTGTGGGGACAGTTCTCGATGAGCAGTTCTTC
CSVVGTVLDEQFF
>.|TRBV5-5|TRBJ2-5|many
TGTGCCAGCAGCCGCCGGGACGACCAAGAGACCCAGTACTTC
CASSRRDDQETQYF
>.|TRBV3-1|TRBJ2-1|.
TGTGCCAGCAGCCAAGATAGGCTAACCTACAATGAGCAGTTCTTC
CASSQDRLTYNEQFF
>.|TRBV2|TRBJ2-7|few
TGTGCCAGCAGTGGACTAGTCTCCGAGCAGTACTTC
CASSGLVSEQYF
>.|TRBV7-9|TRBJ2-1|many
TGTGCCAGCAGCTTAGGACTAGGCTCACCCCGGAGCTCCTACAATGAGCAGTTCTTC
CASSLGLGSPRSSYNEQFF